Detailed here is one T cell receptor beta chain. What it binds is not known. Produced via immunoSEQ multiplex PCR; TCRdb's table is partial and in-frame only. The sample contains a few million clones, about 92% of which appear only once. This sample was included in a study of shared clonotypes between healthy human individuals. Findings and limits, study-wide: Naive subsets typically showed greater estimated richness than memory subsets.

Trimming at V came to 2 bases and at J to 5 bases, leaving 3 bases not matched to a gene. Germline CDR1 and CDR2: WNHNN and SYGVQD (reference sequence). CDR3 length: 15 amino acids. The sequence derives from a man younger than 35 in good health. This chain connects TRBV10-1 to TRBJ2-7, with 13 bases that match TRBD2. Sequenced input: naive CD4+ T cells sorted from blood. Subset denoted: CD45RA+ positively selected. This CDR3 reads CASSEGLAGVDEQYF. The CDR3 bases are TGCGCCAGCAGTGAGGGACTAGCGGGAGTTGACGAGCAGTACTTC.